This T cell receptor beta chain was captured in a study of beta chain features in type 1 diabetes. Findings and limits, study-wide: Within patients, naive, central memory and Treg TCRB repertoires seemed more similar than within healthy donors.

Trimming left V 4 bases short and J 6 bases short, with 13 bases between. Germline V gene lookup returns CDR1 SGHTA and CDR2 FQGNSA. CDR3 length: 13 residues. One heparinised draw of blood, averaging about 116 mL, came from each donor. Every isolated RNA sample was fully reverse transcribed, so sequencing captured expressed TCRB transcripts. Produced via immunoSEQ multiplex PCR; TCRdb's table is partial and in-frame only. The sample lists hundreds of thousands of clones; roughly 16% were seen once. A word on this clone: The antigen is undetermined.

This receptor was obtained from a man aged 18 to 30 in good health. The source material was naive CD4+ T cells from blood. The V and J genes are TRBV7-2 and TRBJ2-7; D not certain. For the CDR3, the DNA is TGTGCCAGCAGCTCCTCCGGAGTGGGCGAGCAGTACTTC. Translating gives CASSSSGVGEQYF.